The TCR beta chain under discussion was sequenced for a study of beta chain features in type 1 diabetes. Cells sorted by CD45RO/CCR7/CD25/CD127/CD95/CD27 comprised CD4+ naive, central memory, regulatory and stem cell-like memory cells. Findings and limits, study-wide: In type 1 diabetes patients, VDJ junctions had fewer insertions; deletions at these junctions were more frequent. PCR may have favored shorter templates equally in patients and controls. Researchers report that Type 1 diabetes patients had moderately but significantly shorter TCRB CDR3s across all four CD4+ subsets.

The authors reverse transcribed all of the isolated RNA, so sequencing captured expressed TCRB transcripts. Sequencing used immunoSEQ multiplex PCR; TCRdb keeps in-frame clones, though not all of them. Seen here are 350,000 to 450,000 clones, roughly 13% observed once, and the top ten hold 0.03% to 0.04%. The CDR3 runs to 14 residues. Trimming removed 5 bases at V and 5 bases at J, with 16 bases between. The V gene's germline CDR1 is SGHTA and CDR2 FQGNSA. Of note for this clone: Antigen: not known.

The sample consisted of naive CD4+ T cells from blood. The receptor comes from a man aged 25 to 45 in good health. The chain links TRBV7-2 to TRBJ2-7; TRBD1 might be the D (6 bases). CDR3 residues: CASSPQGASHEQYF. The CDR3 DNA follows: TGTGCCAGCAGCCCACAGGGAGCCTCTCACGAGCAGTACTTC.